This T cell receptor beta chain was retrieved from a study of T cells expressing NK-cell markers. At the level of the study: It was sorted CD3+CD56-NKG2C+, CD3+CD56+NKG2C- and CD3+CD56+NKG2C+ T cells that provided the TCR beta repertoires. HCMV serostatus: seven of eight sequenced donors positive, one negative.

One entry per CDR3 protein, without DNA, is what TCRdb gives after re-calling the 5' RACE reads. Its clone listing holds 350,000 to 400,000 distinct CDR3 sequences. This CDR3 region has 13 residues. The rearrangement joins TRBV12-3 or TRBV12-4 to TRBJ2-1; TCRdb reports TRBD2, a call that lacks DNA to check it against. The origin of this receptor is a woman in her forties or fifties in good health. Sequenced material: blood T cells: a sorted CD56 or NKG2C T cell subset, CD4+ or CD8+ T cells, or bulk PBMC T cells (not recorded which). CDR3: CASSPGLVGEQFF.